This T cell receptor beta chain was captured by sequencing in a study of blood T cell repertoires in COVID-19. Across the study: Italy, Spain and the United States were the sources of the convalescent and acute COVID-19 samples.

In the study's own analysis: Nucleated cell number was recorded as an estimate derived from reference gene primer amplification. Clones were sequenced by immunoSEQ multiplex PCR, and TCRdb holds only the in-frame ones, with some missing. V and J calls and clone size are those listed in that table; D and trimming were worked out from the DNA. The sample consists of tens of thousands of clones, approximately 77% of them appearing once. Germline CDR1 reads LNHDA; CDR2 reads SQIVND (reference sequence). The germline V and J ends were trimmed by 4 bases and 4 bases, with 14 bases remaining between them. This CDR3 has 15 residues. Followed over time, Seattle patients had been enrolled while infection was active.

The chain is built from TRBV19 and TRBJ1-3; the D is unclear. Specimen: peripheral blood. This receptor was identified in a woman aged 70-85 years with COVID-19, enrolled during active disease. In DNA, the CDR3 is TGTGCCAGTAGTAGTGCGGCGGGAGTCGGAAACACCATATATTTT. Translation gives CASSSAAGVGNTIYF. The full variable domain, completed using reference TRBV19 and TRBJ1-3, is DGGITQSPKYLFRKEGQNVTLSCEQNLNHDAMYWYRQDPGQGLRLIYYSQIVNDFQKGDIAEGYSVSREKKESFPLTVTSAQKNPTAFYLCASSSAAGVGNTIYFGEGSWLTVV.